The following is a TCR beta chain sequence with its context. Antigen specificity is unknown. TCRdb analysed the RT-PCR reads with MiXCR anew, one entry per CDR3 protein. The sample yields more than 450,000 distinct CDR3 sequences, 12% seen once. V shed 2 bases and J shed 4 bases, with 17 bases lying between them. The germline V gene encodes CDR1 MDHEN and CDR2 SYDVKM. This CDR3 has 16 amino acids. This specimen comes from a study of response to subunit inactivated influenza vaccine. Study-wide points: The study's authors posited that every seasonal influenza vaccination enlists few new T cells.

Sequencing used PBMCs from blood, obtained on the day of vaccination. The V and J genes are TRBV28 and TRBJ1-2; TRBD1 is a possible D gene (6 bases). The receptor comes from a man aged 50 or older who received an inactivated influenza vaccine. The DNA for the CDR3 is TGTGCCAGCAGTTTAGAAGGGACACTTGGGCGCTATGGCTACACCTTC. Protein product: CASSLEGTLGRYGYTF.